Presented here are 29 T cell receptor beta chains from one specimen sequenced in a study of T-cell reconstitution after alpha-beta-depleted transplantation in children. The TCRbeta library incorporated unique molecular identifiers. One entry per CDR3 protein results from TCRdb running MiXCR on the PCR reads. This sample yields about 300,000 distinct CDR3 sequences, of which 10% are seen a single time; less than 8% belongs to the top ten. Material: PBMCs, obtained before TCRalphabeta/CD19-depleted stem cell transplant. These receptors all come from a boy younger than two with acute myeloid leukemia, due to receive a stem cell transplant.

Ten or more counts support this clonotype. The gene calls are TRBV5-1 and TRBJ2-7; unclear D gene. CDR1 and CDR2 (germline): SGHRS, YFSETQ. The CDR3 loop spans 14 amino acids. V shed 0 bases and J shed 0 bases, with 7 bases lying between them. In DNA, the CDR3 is TGCGCCAGCAGCTTGGAGTCACCCTCCTACGAGCAGTACTTC. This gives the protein CASSLESPSYEQYF.

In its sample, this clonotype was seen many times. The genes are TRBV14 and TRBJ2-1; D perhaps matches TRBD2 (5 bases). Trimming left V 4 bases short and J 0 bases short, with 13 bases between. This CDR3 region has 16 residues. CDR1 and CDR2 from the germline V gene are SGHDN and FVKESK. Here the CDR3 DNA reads TGTGCCAGCAGCCTAAAAAAACTAGGCTCCTACAATGAGCAGTTCTTC. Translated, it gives CASSLKKLGSYNEQFF.

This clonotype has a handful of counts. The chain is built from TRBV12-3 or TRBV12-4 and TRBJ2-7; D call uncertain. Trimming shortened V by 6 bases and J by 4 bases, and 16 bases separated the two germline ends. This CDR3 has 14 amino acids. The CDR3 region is CASSPDMSTYEQYF. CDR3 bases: TGTGCCAGCAGCCCCGATATGAGCACTTACGAGCAGTACTTC.

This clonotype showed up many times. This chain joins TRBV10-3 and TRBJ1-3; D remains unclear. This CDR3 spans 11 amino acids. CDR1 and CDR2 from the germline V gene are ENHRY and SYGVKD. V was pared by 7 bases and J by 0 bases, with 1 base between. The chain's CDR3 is CAITSGNTIYF. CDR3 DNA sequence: TGTGCCATCACCTCTGGAAACACCATATATTTT.

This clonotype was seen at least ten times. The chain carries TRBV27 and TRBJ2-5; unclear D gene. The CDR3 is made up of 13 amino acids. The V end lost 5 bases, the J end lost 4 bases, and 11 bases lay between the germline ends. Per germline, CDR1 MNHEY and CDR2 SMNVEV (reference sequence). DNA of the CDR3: TGTGCCAGCAGTATGTGGACGGGAGAGACCCAGTACTTC. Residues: CASSMWTGETQYF.

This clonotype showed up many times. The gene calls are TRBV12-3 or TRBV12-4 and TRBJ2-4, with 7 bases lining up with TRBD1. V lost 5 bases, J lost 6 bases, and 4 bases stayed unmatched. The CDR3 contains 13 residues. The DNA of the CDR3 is TGTGCCAGCAGTCGGGACAGTCTAAACATTCAGTACTTC. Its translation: CASSRDSLNIQYF.

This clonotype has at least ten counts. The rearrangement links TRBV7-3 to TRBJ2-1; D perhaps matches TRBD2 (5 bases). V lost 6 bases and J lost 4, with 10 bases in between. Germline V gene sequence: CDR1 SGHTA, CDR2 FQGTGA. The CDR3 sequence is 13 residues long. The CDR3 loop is CASSAGLYNEQFF. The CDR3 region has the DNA TGTGCCAGCAGTGCTGGACTGTACAATGAGCAGTTCTTC.

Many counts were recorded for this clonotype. CDR3 sequence reads: CASSFPSLAYNEQFF. The CDR3 DNA reads as TGTGCCAGCAGTTTCCCCTCACTAGCGTACAATGAGCAGTTCTTC. The chain joins TRBV12-3 or TRBV12-4 to TRBJ2-1, with TRBD2 matching over 7 bases. The CDR3 length is 15 residues. Germline trimming cut 3 bases from V and 4 bases from J; bases unmatched to any gene: 6.

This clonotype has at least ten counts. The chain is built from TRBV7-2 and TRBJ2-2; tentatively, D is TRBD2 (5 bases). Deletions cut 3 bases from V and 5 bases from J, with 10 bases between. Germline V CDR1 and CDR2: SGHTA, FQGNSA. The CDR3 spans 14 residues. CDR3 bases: TGTGCCAGCAGCTTCGAAGGAGGAACCGGGGAGCTGTTTTTT. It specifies CASSFEGGTGELFF.

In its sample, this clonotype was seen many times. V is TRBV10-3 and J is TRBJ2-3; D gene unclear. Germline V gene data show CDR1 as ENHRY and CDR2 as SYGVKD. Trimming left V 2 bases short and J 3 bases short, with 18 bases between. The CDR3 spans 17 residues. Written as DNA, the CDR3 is TGTGCCATCAGTGAGCCCGACATGCCCTCGGGTACAGATACGCAGTATTTT. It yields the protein CAISEPDMPSGTDTQYF.

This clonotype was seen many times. This CDR3 is CASSYTSGGSYNEQFF. The CDR3 nucleotides read TGTGCCAGCAGTTACACTAGCGGTGGCTCCTACAATGAGCAGTTCTTC. The V call is TRBV6-5, the J call TRBJ2-1; 8 bases are shared with TRBD2. CDR1 and CDR2 (germline): MNHEY, SVGAGI. This CDR3 is 16 amino acids long. V gave up 2 bases and J gave up 0 bases; unmatched junction bases: 3.

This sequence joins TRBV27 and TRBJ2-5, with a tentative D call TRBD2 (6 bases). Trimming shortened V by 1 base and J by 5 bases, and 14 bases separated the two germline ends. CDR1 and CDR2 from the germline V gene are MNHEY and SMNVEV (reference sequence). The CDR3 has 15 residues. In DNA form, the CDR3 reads TGTGCCAGCAGTTTATTGGCGGGATTTGAGGAGACCCAGTACTTC. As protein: CASSLLAGFEETQYF.

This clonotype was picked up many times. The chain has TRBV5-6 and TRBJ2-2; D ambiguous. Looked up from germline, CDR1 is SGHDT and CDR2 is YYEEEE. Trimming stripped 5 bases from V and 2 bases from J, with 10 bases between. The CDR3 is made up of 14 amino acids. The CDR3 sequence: CASSPGSNTGELFF. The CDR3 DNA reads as TGTGCCAGCAGTCCCGGAAGCAACACCGGGGAGCTGTTTTTT.

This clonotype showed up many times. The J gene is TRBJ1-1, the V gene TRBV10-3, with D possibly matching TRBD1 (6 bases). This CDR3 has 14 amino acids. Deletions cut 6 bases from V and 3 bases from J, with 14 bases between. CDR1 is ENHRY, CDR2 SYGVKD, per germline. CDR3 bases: TGTGCCATCAGCCTCGCAGGGGAGGACACTGAAGCTTTCTTT. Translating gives CAISLAGEDTEAFF.

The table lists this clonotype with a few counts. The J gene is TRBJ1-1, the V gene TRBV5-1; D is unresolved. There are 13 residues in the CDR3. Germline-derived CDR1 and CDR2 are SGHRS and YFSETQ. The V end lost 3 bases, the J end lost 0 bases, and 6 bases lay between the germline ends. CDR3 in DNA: TGCGCCAGCAGCTCTGAGATGAACACTGAAGCTTTCTTT. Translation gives CASSSEMNTEAFF.

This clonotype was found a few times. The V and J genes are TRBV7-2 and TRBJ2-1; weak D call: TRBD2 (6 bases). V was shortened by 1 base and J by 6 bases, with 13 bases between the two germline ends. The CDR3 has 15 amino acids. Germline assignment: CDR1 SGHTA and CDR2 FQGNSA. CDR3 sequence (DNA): TGTGCCAGCAGCTTAGGGGGACTCTTTATCAATGAGCAGTTCTTC. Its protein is CASSLGGLFINEQFF.

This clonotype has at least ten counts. The CDR3 coding sequence is TGTGCCAGCAGCAACAAGGGCCGCTCTCAGGGTGATGCTTACGAGCAGTACTTC. It codes for CASSNKGRSQGDAYEQYF. The rearrangement links TRBV21-1 to TRBJ2-7; the D segment call TRBD2 is taken from the table without a DNA check. TRBV21-1 counts as a pseudogene. The CDR3 loop spans 18 amino acids.

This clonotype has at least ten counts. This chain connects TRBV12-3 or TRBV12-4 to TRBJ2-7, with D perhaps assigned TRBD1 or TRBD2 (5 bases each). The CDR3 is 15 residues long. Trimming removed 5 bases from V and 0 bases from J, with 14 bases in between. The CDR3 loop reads CASSPSGRSSYEQYF. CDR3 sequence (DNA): TGTGCCAGCAGTCCATCGGGACGGAGCTCCTACGAGCAGTACTTC.

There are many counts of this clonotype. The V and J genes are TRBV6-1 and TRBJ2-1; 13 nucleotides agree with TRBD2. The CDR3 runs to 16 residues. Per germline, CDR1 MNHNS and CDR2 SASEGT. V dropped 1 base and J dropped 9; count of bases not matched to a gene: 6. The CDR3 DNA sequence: TGTGCCAGCAGTGAAGTTGGACTAGCGGGAGCGGGTGAGCAGTTCTTC. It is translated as CASSEVGLAGAGEQFF.

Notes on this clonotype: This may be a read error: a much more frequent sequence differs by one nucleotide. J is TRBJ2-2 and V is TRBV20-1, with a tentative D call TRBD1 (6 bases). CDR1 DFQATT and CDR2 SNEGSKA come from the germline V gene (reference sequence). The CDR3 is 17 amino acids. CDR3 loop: CCARERVFRDITGELFF. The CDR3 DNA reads TGCTGTGCTAGAGAGAGAGTCTTCCGGGACATCACCGGGGAGCTGTTTTTT.

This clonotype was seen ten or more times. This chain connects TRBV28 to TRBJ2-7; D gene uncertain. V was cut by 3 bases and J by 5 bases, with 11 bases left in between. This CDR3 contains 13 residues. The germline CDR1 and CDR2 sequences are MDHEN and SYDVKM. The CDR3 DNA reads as TGTGCCAGCAGTTTCTCAGGTGGCCACGAGCAGTACTTC. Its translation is CASSFSGGHEQYF.

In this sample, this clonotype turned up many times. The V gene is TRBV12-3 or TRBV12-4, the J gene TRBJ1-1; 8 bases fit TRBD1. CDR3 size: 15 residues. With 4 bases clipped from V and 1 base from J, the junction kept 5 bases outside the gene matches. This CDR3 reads CASSWTGISNTEAFF. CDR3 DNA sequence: TGTGCCAGCAGTTGGACAGGGATCTCGAACACTGAAGCTTTCTTT.

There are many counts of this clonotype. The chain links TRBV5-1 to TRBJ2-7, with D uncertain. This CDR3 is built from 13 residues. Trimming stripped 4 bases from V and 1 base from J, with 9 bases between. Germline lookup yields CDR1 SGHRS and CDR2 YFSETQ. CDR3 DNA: TGCGCCAGCAGCGTTGCAGTTTCCTACGAGCAGTACTTC. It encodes CASSVAVSYEQYF.

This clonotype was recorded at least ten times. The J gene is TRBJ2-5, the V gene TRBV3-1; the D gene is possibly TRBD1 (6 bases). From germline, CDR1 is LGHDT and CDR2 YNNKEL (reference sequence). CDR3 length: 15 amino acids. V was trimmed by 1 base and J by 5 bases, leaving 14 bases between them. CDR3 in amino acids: CASSQGRGNKETQYF. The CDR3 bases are TGTGCCAGCAGCCAAGGAAGGGGGAACAAGGAGACCCAGTACTTC.

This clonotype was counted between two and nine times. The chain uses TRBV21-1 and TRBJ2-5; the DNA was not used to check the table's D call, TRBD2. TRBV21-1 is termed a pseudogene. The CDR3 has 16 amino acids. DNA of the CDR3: TGTGCCAGCAGCAGTTTAGCGGGAGGGCCCATGGAGACCCAGTACTTC. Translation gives CASSSLAGGPMETQYF.

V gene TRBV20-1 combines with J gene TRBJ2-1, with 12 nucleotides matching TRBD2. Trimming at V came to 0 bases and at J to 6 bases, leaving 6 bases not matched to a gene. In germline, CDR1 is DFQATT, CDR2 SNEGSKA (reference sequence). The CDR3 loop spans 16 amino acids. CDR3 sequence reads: CSARDGLAGILNEQFF. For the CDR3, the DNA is TGCAGTGCTAGAGACGGACTAGCGGGAATACTCAATGAGCAGTTCTTC.

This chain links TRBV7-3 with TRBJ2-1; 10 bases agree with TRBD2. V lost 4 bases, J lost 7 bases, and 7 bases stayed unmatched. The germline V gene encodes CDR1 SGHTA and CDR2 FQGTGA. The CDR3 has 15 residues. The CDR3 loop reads CASSSSGGVVNEQFF. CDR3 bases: TGTGCCAGCAGCTCTAGCGGGGGAGTAGTAAATGAGCAGTTCTTC.

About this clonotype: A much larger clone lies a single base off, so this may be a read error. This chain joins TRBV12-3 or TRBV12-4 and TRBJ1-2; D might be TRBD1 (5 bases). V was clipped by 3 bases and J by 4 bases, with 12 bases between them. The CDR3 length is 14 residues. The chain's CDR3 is CASSLGGFVYGYTF. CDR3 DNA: TGTGCCAGCAGTTTGGGGGGATTCGTCTATGGCTACACCTTC.

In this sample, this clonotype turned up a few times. CDR3 sequence reads: CASSVHSQKGEKLFF. The CDR3 region has the DNA TGTGCCAGCAGCGTCCATTCTCAGAAGGGTGAAAAACTGTTTTTT. The chain joins TRBV9 to TRBJ1-4, with unresolved D. CDR3 length: 15 amino acids. Germline V gene lookup returns CDR1 SGDLS and CDR2 YYNGEE. V shed 2 bases and J shed 7 bases, with 15 bases lying between them.